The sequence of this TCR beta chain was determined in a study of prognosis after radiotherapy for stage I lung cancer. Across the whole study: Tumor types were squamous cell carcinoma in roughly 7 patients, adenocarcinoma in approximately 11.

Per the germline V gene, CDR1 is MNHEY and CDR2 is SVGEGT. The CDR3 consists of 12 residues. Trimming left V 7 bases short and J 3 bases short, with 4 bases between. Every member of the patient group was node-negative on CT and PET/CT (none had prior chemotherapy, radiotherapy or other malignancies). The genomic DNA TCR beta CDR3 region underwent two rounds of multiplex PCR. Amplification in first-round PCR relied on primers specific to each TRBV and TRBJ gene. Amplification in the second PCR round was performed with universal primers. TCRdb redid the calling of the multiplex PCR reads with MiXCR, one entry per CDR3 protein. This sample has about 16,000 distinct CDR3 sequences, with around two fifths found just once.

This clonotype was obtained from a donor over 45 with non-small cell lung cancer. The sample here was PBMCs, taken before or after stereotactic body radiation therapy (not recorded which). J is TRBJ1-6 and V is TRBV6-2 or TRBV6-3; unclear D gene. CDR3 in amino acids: CASNGYNSPLHF. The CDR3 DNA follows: TGTGCCAGCAACGGCTATAATTCACCCCTCCACTTT.